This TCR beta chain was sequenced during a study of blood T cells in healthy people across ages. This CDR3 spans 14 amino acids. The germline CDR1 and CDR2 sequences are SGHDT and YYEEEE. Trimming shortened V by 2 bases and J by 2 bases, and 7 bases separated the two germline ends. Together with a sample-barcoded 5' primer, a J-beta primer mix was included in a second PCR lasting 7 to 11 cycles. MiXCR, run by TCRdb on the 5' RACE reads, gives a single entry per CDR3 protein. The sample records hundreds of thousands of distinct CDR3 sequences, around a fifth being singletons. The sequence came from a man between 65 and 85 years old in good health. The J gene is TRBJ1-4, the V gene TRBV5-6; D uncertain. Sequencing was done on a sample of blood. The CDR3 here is CASSFIATNEKLFF. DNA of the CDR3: TGTGCCAGCAGCTTCATTGCTACTAATGAAAAACTGTTTTTT.